This T cell receptor (beta chain) was sequenced in a study of technical replicates of blood from several donors. TCRdb's copy holds only in-frame clones and misses some; the assay was immunoSEQ multiplex PCR. The profile shows tens of thousands of clones, over 90% of them singletons. Trimming removed 1 base from V and 1 base from J; junction bases left unmatched: 0. This CDR3 comprises 13 residues. The V gene's germline CDR1 is SQVTM and CDR2 ANQGSEA. The source of this sequence is a human donor in good health. What was sequenced was T cells isolated from PBMCs. The chain joins TRBV29-1 to TRBJ1-1; 7 positions match TRBD1. This chain's CDR3 is CSVEGDRNTEAFF. The CDR3 DNA reads as TGCAGCGTTGAAGGGGACAGGAACACTGAAGCTTTCTTT.